These 14 T cell receptor beta chains share one sample of origin, sequenced in a study of blood T cell repertoires in COVID-19. Repertoires were generated with immunoSEQ multiplex PCR, while TCRdb's copy carries only in-frame clones and drops some. Of under 250,000 clones in the sample, approximately 88% were seen once. The sample comprised PBMCs or T cells enriched from blood (not recorded which). The receptors originated from a woman aged 40 to 49 who had been exposed to COVID-19.

The V and J genes are TRBV5-5 and TRBJ2-7, with 7 positions matching TRBD1. The germline gives CDR1 SGHKS, CDR2 YYEKEE (reference sequence). The J segment lost 2 bases and the V segment lost 4 bases, leaving 9 bases of the junction unmatched. The CDR3 is 15 amino acids. CDR3 in amino acids: CASSPPDRPTYEQYV. The CDR3 DNA sequence: TGTGCCAGCAGCCCACCGGACAGGCCTACCTACGAGCAGTACGTC.

This sequence joins TRBV15 and TRBJ2-5; tentatively, D is TRBD2 (5 bases). CDR1 is LNHNV, CDR2 YYDKDF, per germline (reference sequence). This CDR3 comprises 14 residues. Trimming cost V 3 bases and J 2 bases, with 10 bases left between them. The CDR3, as DNA: TGTGCCACCAGCAGGACTACTAAGCAAGAGACCCAGTACTTC. The encoded protein is CATSRTTKQETQYF.

The rearrangement uses TRBV7-8 and TRBJ2-2, with 7 bases aligning to TRBD1. Trimming cost V 8 bases and J 3 bases; bases outside gene matches: 9. Germline CDR1 is SGHVS and CDR2 is FQNEAQ. The CDR3 has 15 amino acids. The CDR3 bases are TGTGCCAGCTCGGTGGTACAGGGGCACACCGGGGAGCTGTTTTTT. The encoded protein is CASSVVQGHTGELFF.

The CDR3 protein is CSVWTGSDGELFF. The DNA for the CDR3 is TGCAGCGTATGGACAGGGAGTGACGGGGAGCTGTTTTTT. This chain uses TRBV29-1 with TRBJ2-2, with 8 bases identical to TRBD1. The junction had 7 bases not matched to a gene; V was cut back by 6 bases and J by 7 bases. The CDR3 is 13 residues long. Per germline, CDR1 SQVTM and CDR2 ANQGSEA.

The J gene is TRBJ2-3, the V gene TRBV7-3; perhaps TRBD1 as D (6 bases). The CDR3 runs to 15 residues. V was cut by 5 bases and J by 2 bases, with 14 bases left in between. Germline V gene sequence: CDR1 SGHTA, CDR2 FQGTGA. This CDR3 reads CASSPKTGITDTQYF. The CDR3, as DNA: TGTGCCAGCAGCCCGAAAACAGGGATCACAGATACGCAGTATTTT. Combining the CDR3 with reference TRBV7-3 and TRBJ2-3 gives the whole variable domain GAGVSQTPSNKVTEKGKYVELRCDPISGHTALYWYRQSLGQGPEFLIYFQGTGAADDSGLPNDRFFAVRPEGSVSTLKIQRTERGDSAVYLCASSPKTGITDTQYFGPGTRLTVL.

CDR3 coding DNA: TGTGCCAGCAGCATCAACAGGTTATCCTATAATTCACCCCTCCACTTT. Residues: CASSINRLSYNSPLHF. V is TRBV27 and J is TRBJ1-6, with D perhaps TRBD1 (5 bases). CDR1 and CDR2 from the germline V gene are MNHEY and SMNVEV (reference sequence). Trimming cost V 6 bases and J 1 base, with 13 bases left between them. This CDR3 spans 16 amino acids.

This clone has only one observation. The chain combines TRBV11-2 with TRBJ2-1, with a weak D call TRBD2 (6 bases). The V and J ends lost 5 bases and 4 bases respectively, with 9 bases between them. Germline CDR1 SGHAT, CDR2 FQNNGV. The CDR3 length is 13 residues. The CDR3 sequence: CASSRGGYNEQFF. In DNA, the CDR3 is TGTGCCAGCAGCCGAGGAGGGTACAATGAGCAGTTCTTC.

This clone was counted once. The J gene is TRBJ1-5, the V gene TRBV19; 8 bases are a match to TRBD1. Germline V gene data show CDR1 as LNHDA and CDR2 as SQIVND (reference sequence). The junction had 4 bases not matched to a gene; V was cut back by 2 bases and J by 1 base. The CDR3 runs to 16 residues. The CDR3 DNA reads TGTGCCAGTAGTATATCACAGGGGGTGAGCAATCAGCCCCAGCATTTT. It encodes CASSISQGVSNQPQHF.

The chain is built from TRBV7-3 and TRBJ1-6; the match to TRBD1 covers 7 bases. The V gene end was trimmed by 6 bases and the J gene end by 7 bases; junction bases not matched to a gene: 9. The CDR3 has 15 residues. Germline assignment: CDR1 SGHTA and CDR2 FQGTGA. CDR3 region: CASSLAGTENSPLHF. Here the CDR3 DNA reads TGTGCCAGCAGTTTAGCCGGGACAGAGAATTCACCCCTCCACTTT.

This clone was recorded once. V gene TRBV18 combines with J gene TRBJ2-3, with 9 bases matching TRBD1. Unmatched junction bases numbered 5, after V lost 8 bases and J lost 2 bases. Per germline, CDR1 KGHSH and CDR2 LQKENI. The CDR3 sequence is 14 residues long. CDR3 bases: TGTGCCAGCCACAGGACAGGGGCCACAGATACGCAGTATTTT. Amino acids: CASHRTGATDTQYF.

This chain uses TRBV19 with TRBJ2-2, with D maybe TRBD1 (6 bases). V gave up 4 bases and J gave up 0 bases, with 33 bases separating them. CDR3 size: 23 residues. Germline-derived CDR1 and CDR2 are LNHDA and SQIVND (reference sequence). The CDR3 DNA reads as TGTGCCAGTAGTACGCTAACTCATCCGGGACATCGGTTAAGGGGAACGAACACCGGGGAGCTGTTTTTT. This gives the protein CASSTLTHPGHRLRGTNTGELFF. Variable domain in full (rest from reference TRBV19 and TRBJ2-2): DGGITQSPKYLFRKEGQNVTLSCEQNLNHDAMYWYRQDPGQGLRLIYYSQIVNDFQKGDIAEGYSVSREKKESFPLTVTSAQKNPTAFYLCASSTLTHPGHRLRGTNTGELFFGEGSRLTVL.

The chain joins TRBV2 to TRBJ2-7; D ambiguous. The germline V gene encodes CDR1 SNHLY and CDR2 FYNNEI. The CDR3 is made up of 11 amino acids. Trimming removed 4 bases at V and 7 bases at J, with 8 bases between. This CDR3 is CASSANGEQYF. The CDR3 DNA sequence: TGTGCCAGCAGTGCGAACGGGGAGCAGTACTTC.

In DNA, the CDR3 is TGCACCAGCAGCCAAGAGGTACAGTTAAGCCCCTACGAGCAGTACTTC. Its protein is CTSSQEVQLSPYEQYF. The chain links TRBV1 to TRBJ2-7; TRBD1, the D gene given by the table, was not confirmed from the DNA. TRBV1 is a known pseudogene. This CDR3 comprises 16 residues.

This rearrangement joins TRBV24-1 to TRBJ2-2, with TRBD1 matching over 7 bases. Trimming took 4 bases from V and 0 from J; bases not matched to a gene: 13. The length of the CDR3 is 19 residues. The germline gives CDR1 KGHDR, CDR2 SFDVKD. The CDR3 loop is CATSDPPGQYTPNTGELFF. CDR3 DNA: TGTGCCACCAGTGACCCACCGGGACAGTATACCCCGAACACCGGGGAGCTGTTTTTT.